This is a list of T cell receptor beta chains from one sample in a study of T cell responses to AZD1222 COVID-19 vaccine. The repertoire was sequenced with immunoSEQ multiplex PCR; TCRdb's copy has only in-frame clones and lacks some. The sample consists of roughly 53,000 clones, approximately 88% of them appearing once. The sequenced sample was peripheral blood, obtained on day 0 of AZD1222 vaccination. The receptors were sampled from an adult in good health. Each CDR3 is given with its conserved first and last residue.

13 TRBJ2-5 TRBV9 CASSEQGRETQYF
15 TRBJ2-5 TRBV5-4 CASSPRLAGAETQYF
15 TRBJ2-7 TRBV9 CASSVVSGGFYEQYF
14 TRBJ1-1 TRBV5-1 CASSLATENTEAFF
15 TRBJ2-1 TRBV11-2 CASRPRTSGYNEQFF
15 TRBJ2-7 TRBV5-1 CASSPGGGQSYEQYF
14 TRBJ1-1 TRBV10-2 CASSISLPNTEAFF
14 TRBJ1-3 TRBV6-5 CASTEQGAGNTIYF
12 TRBJ2-7 TRBV7-9 CASSRGGSEQYF
16 TRBJ1-1 TRBV6-4 CASSGRTGQMNTEAFF
18 TRBJ2-1 TRBV7-9 CASTGGLAGGSSYNEQFF
14 TRBJ2-1 TRBV7-3 CASSRGQESGEQFF
15 TRBJ2-1 TRBV11-3 CASSLDAISYNEQFF
15 TRBJ1-4 TRBV5-1 CASSLATGPNEKLFF
16 TRBJ2-2 TRBV5-1 CASTLAGAIATGELFF
16 TRBJ2-5 TRBV5-1 CASSPFPGGRQETQYF
15 TRBJ1-5 TRBV5-6 CASSLVRDSNQPQHF
15 TRBJ2-2 TRBV4-2 CASSRDYPGTGELFF
10 TRBJ2-3 TRBV28 CASGPGTQYF
15 TRBJ1-2 TRBV6-5 CASSHGQSANYGYTF
13 TRBJ1-2 TRBV7-2 CASRLQSGYGYTF
17 TRBJ2-7 TRBV9 CASSVDPLAGENYEQYF
13 TRBJ1-2 TRBV10-3 CAINGQGRNGYTF
16 TRBJ1-2 TRBV5-1 CASSLSGEPMISGYTF
14 TRBJ1-2 TRBV11-2 CASSLDLGDYGYTF
15 TRBJ2-1 TRBV4-1 CASSQAAGGRSEQFF
15 TRBJ2-1 TRBV4-1 CASSQGLAGANEQFF
15 TRBJ1-2 TRBV28 CASNIGVVANYGYTF
18 TRBJ2-3 TRBV7-3 CASSFGPRAGGDSDTQYF
14 TRBJ2-2 TRBV30 CAWTSGLSTGELFF
15 TRBJ2-5 TRBV11-2 CASSLGPGGEETQYF
13 TRBJ1-1 TRBV12-3/TRBV12-4 CASSLEIDTEAFF
13 TRBJ2-7 TRBV27 CASSRQGGYEQYF
16 TRBJ1-2 TRBV28 CASSWAGTGTNYGYTF
15 TRBJ2-1 TRBV5-1 CASSGTSGIYNEQFF
15 TRBJ2-5 TRBV3-1/TRBV3-2 CASSQDLSGRETQYF
17 TRBJ1-3 TRBV18 CASSPELQANSGNTIYF
13 TRBJ1-5 TRBV30 CAWSVEGNQPQHF
13 TRBJ1-2 TRBV5-1 CASRRDSAGGYTF
13 TRBJ1-3 TRBV30 CAWRPSSGNTIYF
15 TRBJ2-7 TRBV4-1 CASSLPGQGEYEQYF
13 TRBJ2-1 TRBV3-1/TRBV3-2 CASSQGTLREQFF
15 TRBJ1-1 TRBV7-3 CASSLGGPRNTEAFF
16 TRBJ1-1 TRBV7-2 CASSPLSGGSDTEAFF
17 TRBJ2-5 TRBV24-1 CATSDSRREGQQETQYF
16 TRBJ2-3 TRBV10-2 CASSESSGQSTDTQYF
16 TRBJ2-5 TRBV5-4 CASSLPGQGSAKTQYF
13 TRBJ1-2 TRBV5-6 CASSLRDSYGYTF
16 TRBJ2-7 TRBV3-1/TRBV3-2 CASSQRGQGLAYEQYF
13 TRBJ1-5 TRBV6-5 CASRPDSNQPQHF
20 TRBJ2-1 TRBV19 CASSSPGGLGLAGLGNEQFF
18 TRBJ1-2 TRBV4-1 CASSPSSGDRGLGYGYTF
15 TRBJ1-1 TRBV4-1 CASSQTGTVNTEAFF
13 TRBJ1-1 TRBV9 CASSVADRTEAFF
15 TRBJ2-7 TRBV28 CASTTTSGASYEQYF
12 TRBJ2-1 TRBV11-2 CASSLVYNEQFF
17 TRBJ2-1 TRBV7-6 CASSLGDRGKVYNEQFF
13 TRBJ1-1 TRBV2 CASSEHENTEAFF
17 TRBJ2-7 TRBV3-1/TRBV3-2 CASSQLIGVGSSYEQYF
12 TRBJ2-2 TRBV10-1 CARNENTGELFF